Listed below are T cell receptor beta chains from one sample, sequenced in a study of beta chain features in type 1 diabetes. Produced via immunoSEQ multiplex PCR; TCRdb's table is partial and in-frame only. The table has about 250,000 clones, around 14% seen once. The source material was naive CD4+ T cells from blood. These receptors were taken from a woman aged 40 to 50 in good health. Each CDR3 is given with its conserved first and last residue. The D gene is left open where the match is weak. The size of a clone is reported for some rows only, either as once, few or many, or as a class for expanded clones.

V gene: TRBV7-9
J gene: TRBJ1-6
D gene: -
clone size: few
CDR3 protein: CASSLAGREYSPLHF
CDR3 DNA: TGTGCCAGCAGCTTAGCGGGCAGGGAATATTCACCCCTCCACTTT

V gene: TRBV4-1
J gene: TRBJ2-3
D gene: TRBD2
clone size: many
CDR3 protein: CASSRLAGAAPDTQYF
CDR3 DNA: TGCGCCAGCAGCCGACTAGCGGGGGCCGCCCCAGATACGCAGTATTTT

V gene: TRBV2
J gene: TRBJ1-1
D gene: -
clone size: -
CDR3 protein: CASRDSMNTEAFF
CDR3 DNA: TGTGCCAGCAGAGACAGTATGAACACTGAAGCTTTCTTT

V gene: TRBV11-2
J gene: TRBJ2-5
D gene: TRBD2
clone size: -
CDR3 protein: CASSLTRTSGGETQYF
CDR3 DNA: TGTGCCAGCAGCTTGACCAGGACTAGCGGGGGGGAGACCCAGTACTTC

V gene: TRBV6-6
J gene: TRBJ2-7
D gene: TRBD1
clone size: few
CDR3 protein: CASRQGTGRTGEQYF
CDR3 DNA: TGTGCCAGCAGACAGGGGACAGGGCGTACGGGCGAGCAGTACTTC

V gene: TRBV12-5
J gene: TRBJ2-5
D gene: -
clone size: few
CDR3 protein: CASGLRTAETQYF
CDR3 DNA: TGTGCTAGTGGTTTGCGGACAGCGGAGACCCAGTACTTC

V gene: TRBV19
J gene: TRBJ2-3
D gene: TRBD2
clone size: few
CDR3 protein: CASSDPGLAATDTQYF
CDR3 DNA: TGTGCCAGTAGCGATCCGGGACTAGCGGCCACAGATACGCAGTATTTT

V gene: TRBV5-1
J gene: TRBJ1-1
D gene: -
clone size: -
CDR3 protein: CASSWGHTNTEAFF
CDR3 DNA: TGCGCCAGCAGCTGGGGACACACCAACACTGAAGCTTTCTTT

V gene: TRBV29-1
J gene: TRBJ2-7
D gene: -
clone size: -
CDR3 protein: CSAQGWETPYEQYF
CDR3 DNA: TGCAGCGCCCAGGGGTGGGAGACCCCCTACGAGCAGTACTTC

V gene: TRBV6-1
J gene: TRBJ2-7
D gene: TRBD1
clone size: -
CDR3 protein: CASSPRGTAWGEQYF
CDR3 DNA: TGTGCCAGCAGTCCTCGTGGGACAGCCTGGGGGGAGCAGTACTTC

V gene: TRBV19
J gene: TRBJ2-2
D gene: TRBD1
clone size: -
CDR3 protein: CASRPGQGITGELFF
CDR3 DNA: TGTGCCAGTAGACCGGGACAGGGGATCACCGGGGAGCTGTTTTTT

V gene: TRBV9
J gene: TRBJ1-3
D gene: -
clone size: -
CDR3 protein: CASSVGHQYSGNTIYF
CDR3 DNA: TGTGCCAGCAGCGTAGGCCACCAGTACTCTGGAAACACCATATATTTT

V gene: TRBV19
J gene: TRBJ2-2
D gene: TRBD1
clone size: -
CDR3 protein: CASSMEQGAVTGELFF
CDR3 DNA: TGTGCCAGTAGTATGGAGCAGGGGGCTGTCACCGGGGAGCTGTTTTTT

V gene: TRBV11-2
J gene: TRBJ2-2
D gene: -
clone size: -
CDR3 protein: CASSLVYFGELFF
CDR3 DNA: TGTGCCAGCAGCTTAGTCTATTTCGGGGAGCTGTTTTTT

V gene: TRBV5-4
J gene: TRBJ2-2
D gene: TRBD2
clone size: -
CDR3 protein: CASSSRTSSPGTGELFF
CDR3 DNA: TGTGCCAGCAGCTCCAGGACTAGCAGCCCCGGCACCGGGGAGCTGTTTTTT

V gene: TRBV25-1
J gene: TRBJ1-2
D gene: TRBD1
clone size: few
CDR3 protein: CASSRQGHGYTF
CDR3 DNA: TGTGCCAGCAGCCGACAGGGGCATGGCTACACCTTC

V gene: TRBV6-1
J gene: TRBJ2-7
D gene: TRBD1
clone size: few
CDR3 protein: CASVRGQASYEQYF
CDR3 DNA: TGTGCCAGCGTCCGAGGACAGGCGTCCTACGAGCAGTACTTC

V gene: TRBV13
J gene: TRBJ2-1
D gene: TRBD2
clone size: -
CDR3 protein: CASSLRGGWDEQFF
CDR3 DNA: TGTGCCAGCAGCCTGCGGGGGGGATGGGATGAGCAGTTCTTC

V gene: TRBV9
J gene: TRBJ2-2
D gene: TRBD2
clone size: -
CDR3 protein: CASSVGGGTGELFF
CDR3 DNA: TGTGCCAGCAGCGTAGGGGGGGGCACCGGGGAGCTGTTTTTT

V gene: TRBV10-2
J gene: TRBJ1-6
D gene: -
clone size: -
CDR3 protein: CASRDTGTHSPLHF
CDR3 DNA: TGCGCCAGCAGAGATACAGGGACCCATTCACCCCTCCACTTT

V gene: TRBV18
J gene: TRBJ2-2
D gene: -
clone size: few
CDR3 protein: CASSPPAANTGELFF
CDR3 DNA: TGTGCCAGCTCACCACCAGCCGCGAACACCGGGGAGCTGTTTTTT

V gene: TRBV4-3
J gene: TRBJ1-5
D gene: -
clone size: few
CDR3 protein: CASSQDYRTSSNQPQHF
CDR3 DNA: TGCGCCAGCAGCCAAGACTACAGGACAAGTAGCAATCAGCCCCAGCATTTT

V gene: TRBV5-1
J gene: TRBJ2-3
D gene: TRBD2
clone size: -
CDR3 protein: CASNKGRGSTDTQYF
CDR3 DNA: TGCGCCAGCAACAAGGGGCGGGGGAGCACAGATACGCAGTATTTT

V gene: TRBV18
J gene: TRBJ2-7
D gene: TRBD1
clone size: -
CDR3 protein: CASSPGDRAYEQYF
CDR3 DNA: TGTGCCAGCTCACCAGGGGACAGAGCCTACGAGCAGTACTTC

V gene: TRBV9
J gene: TRBJ2-1
D gene: TRBD1
clone size: -
CDR3 protein: CASSVRARDRGHEQFF
CDR3 DNA: TGTGCCAGCAGCGTAAGAGCCCGGGACAGGGGACATGAGCAGTTCTTC

V gene: TRBV11-2
J gene: TRBJ2-7
D gene: -
clone size: few
CDR3 protein: CASLEGGYEQYF
CDR3 DNA: TGTGCCAGCTTGGAGGGGGGGTACGAGCAGTACTTC

V gene: TRBV9
J gene: TRBJ2-3
D gene: -
clone size: few
CDR3 protein: CASSVEGRAGDTQYF
CDR3 DNA: TGTGCCAGCAGCGTAGAGGGCAGGGCGGGGGATACGCAGTATTTT

V gene: TRBV5-1
J gene: TRBJ1-2
D gene: -
clone size: -
CDR3 protein: CASSLDSPSYGYTF
CDR3 DNA: TGCGCCAGCAGCTTGGACAGCCCAAGCTATGGCTACACCTTC

V gene: TRBV28
J gene: TRBJ1-5
D gene: TRBD1
clone size: few
CDR3 protein: CASSLSGRGSNQPQHF
CDR3 DNA: TGTGCCAGCAGTTTATCGGGCAGGGGGTCCAATCAGCCCCAGCATTTT

V gene: TRBV7-7
J gene: TRBJ2-5
D gene: -
clone size: few
CDR3 protein: CASSLSRIQETQYF
CDR3 DNA: TGTGCTAGCAGCTTGTCCAGGATCCAAGAGACCCAGTACTTC

V gene: TRBV11-2
J gene: TRBJ1-6
D gene: -
clone size: -
CDR3 protein: CASSPLGGGVDNSPLHF
CDR3 DNA: TGTGCCAGCAGCCCCCTCGGGGGGGGTGTCGATAATTCACCCCTCCACTTT

V gene: TRBV5-4
J gene: TRBJ2-2
D gene: -
clone size: few
CDR3 protein: CASSLGPGEIETGELFF
CDR3 DNA: TGTGCCAGCAGCTTGGGGCCCGGGGAGATAGAAACCGGGGAGCTGTTTTTT

V gene: TRBV14
J gene: TRBJ1-4
D gene: -
clone size: few
CDR3 protein: CASSQGPEIGEKLFF
CDR3 DNA: TGTGCCAGCAGCCAAGGCCCGGAGATCGGTGAAAAACTGTTTTTT

V gene: TRBV7-2
J gene: TRBJ2-7
D gene: TRBD2
clone size: -
CDR3 protein: CASSHPSGGVYEQYF
CDR3 DNA: TGTGCCAGCAGCCATCCTAGCGGGGGGGTCTACGAGCAGTACTTC

V gene: TRBV5-1
J gene: TRBJ2-2
D gene: TRBD1
clone size: few
CDR3 protein: CASSLVAGQGYTGELFF
CDR3 DNA: TGCGCCAGCAGCTTGGTAGCAGGACAGGGGTACACCGGGGAGCTGTTTTTT

V gene: TRBV6-5
J gene: TRBJ1-2
D gene: TRBD1
clone size: -
CDR3 protein: CASSYAGTANYGYTF
CDR3 DNA: TGTGCCAGCAGTTACGCCGGGACAGCAAACTATGGCTACACCTTC